This T cell receptor beta chain is from a study of OX40 agonist ivuxolimab in advanced cancers. Study-level information: An agonistic anti-OX40 (CD134) antibody, ivuxolimab, was used to treat the patients.

Trimming stripped 6 bases from V and 11 bases from J, with 19 bases between. From germline, CDR1 is MNHNS and CDR2 SASEGT. The CDR3 runs 13 residues. The method was immunoSEQ multiplex PCR; TCRdb's version includes in-frame clones alone and lacks a portion of them. The repertoire includes 25,000 to 35,000 clones, 84% of them detected once, and around 17% sits in the top ten. Sequenced here: CD4+ or CD8+ T cells sorted from blood, sampled in a trial of the OX40 agonist ivuxolimab. The chain combines TRBV6-1 with TRBJ1-1; D gene ambiguous. The sequence was obtained from an adult with an advanced solid tumor such as melanoma, head and neck, liver or kidney cancer. The CDR3 region is CASRGPPVEVAFF. The DNA of the CDR3 is TGTGCCAGCAGAGGACCGCCGGTTGAGGTTGCTTTCTTT.